This entry lists 6 T cell receptor beta chains sequenced from one sample in a study of blood T cell repertoires in COVID-19. Clones were sequenced by immunoSEQ multiplex PCR, and TCRdb holds only the in-frame ones, with some missing. In the table there are under 200,000 clones, about four fifths of which are singletons. Sequenced sample: peripheral blood. The receptor set was obtained from a woman aged 35 to 49 with acute or convalescent COVID-19.

This clone was observed once. CDR3 region: CASSGGGVLSYNEQFF. Written as DNA, the CDR3 is TGCGCCAGCAGCGGTGGCGGGGTGCTCTCCTACAATGAGCAGTTCTTC. This sequence joins TRBV5-1 and TRBJ2-1; a possible D gene is TRBD2 (6 bases). The length of the CDR3 is 16 residues. CDR1 and CDR2 from the germline V gene are SGHRS and YFSETQ. Trimming cost V 4 bases and J 0 bases, with 14 bases left between them.

J is TRBJ2-7 and V is TRBV27; D possibly corresponds to TRBD2 (6 bases). Germline CDR1 is MNHEY and CDR2 is SMNVEV (reference sequence). V dropped 5 bases and J dropped 11 bases, with 28 bases sitting between them. The CDR3 loop spans 16 amino acids. CDR3 protein: CASSPISGYGLWGEYF. CDR3 DNA: TGTGCCAGCAGTCCCATCTCCGGGTACGGTCTCTGGGGGGAGTACTTC.

The chain has TRBV7-9 and TRBJ2-7, with TRBD1 identical over 7 bases. Germline V CDR1 and CDR2: SEHNR, FQNEAQ (reference sequence). This CDR3 has 14 amino acids. The V gene end was trimmed by 5 bases and the J gene end by 1 base; junction bases not matched to a gene: 5. Here the CDR3 DNA reads TGTGCCAGCAGCCACCGGGACAGATCCTACGAGCAGTACTTC. Translating gives CASSHRDRSYEQYF. Using reference TRBV7-9 and TRBJ2-7 for the parts outside the CDR3, the full variable domain is DTGVSQNPRHKITKRGQNVTFRCDPISEHNRLYWYRQTLGQGPEFLTYFQNEAQLEKSRLLSDRFSAERPKGSFSTLEIQRTEQGDSAMYLCASSHRDRSYEQYFGPGTRLTVT.

V and J are TRBV30 and TRBJ2-2; perhaps TRBD2 as D (5 bases). The CDR3 has 12 residues. Germline V gene sequence: CDR1 GTSNPN, CDR2 SVGIG (reference sequence). The V gene lost 4 bases and the J gene lost 7 bases, with 10 bases spanning the gap. The CDR3 nucleotides are TGTGCCTGGACCGGGGTCATCGGGGAGCTGTTTTTT. This translates into CAWTGVIGELFF.

This chain joins TRBV12-3 or TRBV12-4 and TRBJ1-1, with TRBD1 as a possible D gene (5 bases). This CDR3 spans 13 amino acids. The germline V and J ends were trimmed by 6 bases and 6 bases, with 14 bases remaining between them. The CDR3 nucleotides are TGTGCCAGCAGGTGGGGGGGTGTTGCTGAAGCTTTCTTT. It encodes CASRWGGVAEAFF.

The V gene is TRBV5-4, the J gene TRBJ1-1, with D possibly TRBD1 on 5 matching bases. The CDR3 totals 15 residues. The ends were cut back, 1 base at V and 2 bases at J, with 12 bases in the middle. CDR1 and CDR2 from the germline V gene are SGHNT and YYREEE (reference sequence). This CDR3 is CASSLRVTVNTEAFF. The CDR3 bases are TGTGCCAGCAGCTTGCGAGTGACAGTCAACACTGAAGCTTTCTTT.